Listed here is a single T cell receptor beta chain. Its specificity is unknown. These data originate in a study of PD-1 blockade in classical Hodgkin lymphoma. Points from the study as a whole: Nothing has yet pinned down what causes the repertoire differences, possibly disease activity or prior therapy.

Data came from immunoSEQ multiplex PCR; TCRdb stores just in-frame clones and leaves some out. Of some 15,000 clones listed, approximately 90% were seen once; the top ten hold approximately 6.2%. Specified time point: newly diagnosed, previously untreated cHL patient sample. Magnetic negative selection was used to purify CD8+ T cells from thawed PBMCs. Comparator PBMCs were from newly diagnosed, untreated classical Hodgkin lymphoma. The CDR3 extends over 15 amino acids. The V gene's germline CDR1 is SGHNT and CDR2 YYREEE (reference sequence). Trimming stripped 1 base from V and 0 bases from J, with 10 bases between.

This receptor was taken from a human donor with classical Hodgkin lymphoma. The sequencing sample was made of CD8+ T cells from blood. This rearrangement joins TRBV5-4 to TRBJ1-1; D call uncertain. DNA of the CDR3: TGTGCCAGCAGCTTGTGGGGAGGCATGAACACTGAAGCTTTCTTT. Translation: CASSLWGGMNTEAFF.